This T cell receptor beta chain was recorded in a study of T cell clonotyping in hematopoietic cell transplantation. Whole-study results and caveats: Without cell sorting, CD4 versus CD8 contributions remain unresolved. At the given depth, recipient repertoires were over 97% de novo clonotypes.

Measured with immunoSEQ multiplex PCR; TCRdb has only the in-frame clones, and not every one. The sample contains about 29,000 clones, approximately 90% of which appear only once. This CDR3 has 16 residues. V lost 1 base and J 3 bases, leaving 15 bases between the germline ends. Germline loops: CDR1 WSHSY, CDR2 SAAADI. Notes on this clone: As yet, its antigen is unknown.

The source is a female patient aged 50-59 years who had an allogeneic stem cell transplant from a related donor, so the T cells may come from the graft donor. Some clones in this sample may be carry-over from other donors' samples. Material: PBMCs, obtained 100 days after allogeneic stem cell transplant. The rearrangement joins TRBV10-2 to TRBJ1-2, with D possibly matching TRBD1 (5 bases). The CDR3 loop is CASSEWDTFRDYGYTF. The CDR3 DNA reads TGCGCCAGCAGTGAGTGGGATACGTTCAGGGACTATGGCTACACCTTC.